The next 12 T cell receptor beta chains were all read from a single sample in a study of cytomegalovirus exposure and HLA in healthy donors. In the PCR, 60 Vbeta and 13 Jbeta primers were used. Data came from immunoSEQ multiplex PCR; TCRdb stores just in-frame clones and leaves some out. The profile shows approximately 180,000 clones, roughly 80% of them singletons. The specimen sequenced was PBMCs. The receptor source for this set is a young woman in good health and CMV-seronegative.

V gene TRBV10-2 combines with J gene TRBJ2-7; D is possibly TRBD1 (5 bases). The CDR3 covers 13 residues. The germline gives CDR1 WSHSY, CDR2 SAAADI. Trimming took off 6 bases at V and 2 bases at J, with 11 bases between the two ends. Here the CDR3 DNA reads TGCGCCAGCAGCGAAGGGGTAACCTACGAGCAGTACTTC. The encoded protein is CASSEGVTYEQYF.

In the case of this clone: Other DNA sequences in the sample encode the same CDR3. CDR3 DNA sequence: TGTGCCAGCAGCTCGCAGTCCCTCGGCACAGATACGCAGTATTTT. This encodes CASSSQSLGTDTQYF. The chain combines TRBV7-8 with TRBJ2-3; D is undetermined. CDR1 is SGHVS and CDR2 is FQNEAQ in the germline V gene. Between the trimmed V and J ends, which lost 4 bases and 1 base, there was a span of 12 bases. The length of the CDR3 is 15 residues.

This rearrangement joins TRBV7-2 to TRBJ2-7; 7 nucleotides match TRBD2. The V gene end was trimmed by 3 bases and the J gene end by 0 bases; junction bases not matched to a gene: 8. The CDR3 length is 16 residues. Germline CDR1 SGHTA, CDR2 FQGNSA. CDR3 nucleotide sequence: TGTGCCAGCAGCTTGCAAGCGGGACGCAGCTCCTACGAGCAGTACTTC. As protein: CASSLQAGRSSYEQYF.

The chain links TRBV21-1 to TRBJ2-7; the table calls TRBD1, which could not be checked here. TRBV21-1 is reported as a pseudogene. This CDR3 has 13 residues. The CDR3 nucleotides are TGTGCCAGCAGAGGGGGACGAAGCTACGAGCAGTACGTC. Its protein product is CASRGGRSYEQYV.

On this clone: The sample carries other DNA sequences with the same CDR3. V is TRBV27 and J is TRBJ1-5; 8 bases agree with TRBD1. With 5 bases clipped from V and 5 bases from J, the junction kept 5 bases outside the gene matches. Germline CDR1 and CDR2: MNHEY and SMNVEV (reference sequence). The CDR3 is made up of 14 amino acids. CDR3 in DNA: TGTGCCAGCAGTCCTAGGACAGGGTATCAGCCCCAGCATTTT. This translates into CASSPRTGYQPQHF.

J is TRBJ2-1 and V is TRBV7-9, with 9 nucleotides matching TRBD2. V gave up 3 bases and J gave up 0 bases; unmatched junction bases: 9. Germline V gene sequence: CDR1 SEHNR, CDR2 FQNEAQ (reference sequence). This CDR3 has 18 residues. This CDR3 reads CASSFPTLAGFSYNEQFF. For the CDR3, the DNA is TGTGCCAGCAGCTTCCCGACACTAGCGGGTTTCTCCTACAATGAGCAGTTCTTC. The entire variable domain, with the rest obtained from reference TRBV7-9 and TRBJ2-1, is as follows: DTGVSQNPRHKITKRGQNVTFRCDPISEHNRLYWYRQTLGQGPEFLTYFQNEAQLEKSRLLSDRFSAERPKGSFSTLEIQRTEQGDSAMYLCASSFPTLAGFSYNEQFFGPGTRLTVL.

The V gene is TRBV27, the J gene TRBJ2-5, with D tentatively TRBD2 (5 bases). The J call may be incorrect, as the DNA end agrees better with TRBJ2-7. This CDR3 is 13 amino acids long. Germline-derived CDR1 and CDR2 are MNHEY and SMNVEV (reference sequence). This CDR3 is CASSLRGSYEQYF. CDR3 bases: TGTGCCAGCAGTTTACGCGGGTCCTACGAGCAGTACTTC.

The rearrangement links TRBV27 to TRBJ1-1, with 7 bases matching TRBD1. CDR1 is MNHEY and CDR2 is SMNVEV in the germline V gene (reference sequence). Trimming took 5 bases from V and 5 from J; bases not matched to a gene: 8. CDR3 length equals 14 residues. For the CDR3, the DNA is TGTGCCAGCAGTCTGAACGACAGGGTTACTGAAGCTTTCTTT. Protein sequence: CASSLNDRVTEAFF.

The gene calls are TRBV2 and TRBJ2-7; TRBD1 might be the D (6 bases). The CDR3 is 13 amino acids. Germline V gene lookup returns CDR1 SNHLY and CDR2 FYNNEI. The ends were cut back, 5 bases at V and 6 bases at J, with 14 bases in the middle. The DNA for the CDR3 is TGTGCCAGCAGTCAATTAAACAGGGCCGAGCAGTACTTC. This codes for CASSQLNRAEQYF.

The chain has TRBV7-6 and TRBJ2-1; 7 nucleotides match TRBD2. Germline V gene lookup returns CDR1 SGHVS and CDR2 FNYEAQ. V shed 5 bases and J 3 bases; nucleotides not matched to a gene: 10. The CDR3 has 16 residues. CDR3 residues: CASSPHVGGFYNEQFF. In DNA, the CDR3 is TGTGCCAGCAGCCCCCACGTCGGGGGGTTCTACAATGAGCAGTTCTTC.

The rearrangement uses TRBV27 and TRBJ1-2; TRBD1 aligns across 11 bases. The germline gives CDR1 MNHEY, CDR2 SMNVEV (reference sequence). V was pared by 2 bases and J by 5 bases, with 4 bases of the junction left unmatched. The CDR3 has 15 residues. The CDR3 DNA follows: TGTGCCAGCAGTTTAGGACAGGGGGCCGAGTATGGCTACACCTTC. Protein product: CASSLGQGAEYGYTF.

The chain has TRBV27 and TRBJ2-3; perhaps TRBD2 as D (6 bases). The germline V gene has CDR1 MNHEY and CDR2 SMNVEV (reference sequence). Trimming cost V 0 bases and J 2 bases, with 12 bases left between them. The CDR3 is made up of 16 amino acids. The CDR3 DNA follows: TGTGCCAGCAGTTTATCGCGGGATGATTACACAGATACGCAGTATTTT. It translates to CASSLSRDDYTDTQYF.